This T cell receptor (beta chain) was recorded in a study of T cell responses to AZD1222 COVID-19 vaccine. TCRdb keeps only in-frame clones here, not all; method: immunoSEQ multiplex PCR. The sample lists under 200,000 clones; 92% were seen once. Remarks on this clone: Its specificity is unknown.

Regarding the study as a whole: Repertoires were collected only later (after the peak T cell response had occurred).

Germline CDR1 is SGHNT and CDR2 is YYREEE (reference sequence). This CDR3 has 12 residues. V was pared by 5 bases and J by 6 bases, with 12 bases between. The receptor was derived from an adult in good health. This specimen consisted of peripheral blood, obtained on day 0 of MenACWY control vaccination. The chain links TRBV5-4 to TRBJ2-7; D remains unclear. As DNA, the CDR3 is TGTGCCAGCAGTCTTTTTAGAGGCGAGCAGTACTTC. As protein: CASSLFRGEQYF.